The entry below gives a single TCR beta chain sequence along with its context. This record belongs to a study of blood T cell repertoires in COVID-19. Looking at the study overall: Some COVID-19 samples were acute and others convalescent; all came from the United States, Italy and Spain. T cells, B-cell-depleted T cells, or PBMCs provided the cDNA or gDNA that served as material.

J lost 8 bases, V lost 3 bases, and 19 bases had no gene match. CDR1 is MNHEY, CDR2 SVGEGT, per germline. CDR3 size: 19 residues. The protocol was immunoSEQ multiplex PCR, while the TCRdb copy is restricted to in-frame clones and leaves out a portion. The table lists approximately 80,000 clones, more than 75% of them singletons. The TCR originated in a man aged 50 to 60 with active COVID-19. Sequenced: peripheral blood. The rearrangement links TRBV6-2 or TRBV6-3 to TRBJ2-3; 11 bases are shared with TRBD1. Here the CDR3 DNA reads TGTGCCAGCAGTTATAAGGACAGGGGGCTCCAGCTTGAGCTTGTTACGCAGTATTTT. Its translation is CASSYKDRGLQLELVTQYF.